This T cell receptor (beta chain) came from a study of T-cell reconstitution after alpha-beta-depleted transplantation in children. Overall study results and limits: Newly generated T cells supplied most T-cell counts and diversity one year post-transplant. There were reportedly several hundred expanded graft clones from which alpha-beta T cells came about two months after transplant. TCRbeta diversity was high at day 60 in some patients (a result of surviving recipient T cells and thymic progenitors).

The library targeted TCRbeta and was prepared with unique molecular identifiers. In TCRdb, the PCR reads were re-called with MiXCR into one record per CDR3 protein. The profile shows 600,000 to 700,000 distinct CDR3 sequences, around 14% of them singletons. The sample holds one count of this clonotype. The antigen remains undetermined. Relative to the germline gene, one junction end is altered; a read error may explain this. The sequence came from a girl aged 2-10 years with congenital amegakaryocytic thrombocytopenia, due to receive a stem cell transplant. The sequencing here drew on PBMCs, taken before TCRalphabeta/CD19-depleted stem cell transplant.

For the CDR3, the DNA is TGTGCCAGCAGTCTTACGACAGGGGGATCCTACGAGCAGAACTTC. Amino acids: CASSLTTGGSYEQNF. This chain joins TRBV27 and TRBJ2-7; 9 positions match TRBD1. Germline CDR1 reads MNHEY; CDR2 reads SMNVEV (reference sequence). This CDR3 is built from 15 residues.